This T cell receptor beta chain was identified in a study of pediatric ulcerative colitis. Findings and limits, study-wide: Acute severe colitis showed lower rectal diversity from clonal expansions. Rectal pinch biopsies may include blood-derived T cells. Repertoires came from total lymphocyte DNA, not specific subsets.

As regards this clone: The target antigen is unknown.

Clones were read by immunoSEQ multiplex PCR, and TCRdb kept only the in-frame ones, dropping some. The sample includes some 35,000 clones, roughly 77% of them seen just once. During colonoscopy, one to two rectal pinch biopsies were collected. No immunosuppressive drugs were given to ulcerative colitis patients before diagnostic colonoscopy. The CDR3 has 14 residues. Germline V gene data show CDR1 as MNHNS and CDR2 as SASEGT. V lost 4 bases and J lost 4; bases outside the gene matches: 6. The receptor was derived from a boy younger than 18 with mild ulcerative colitis. Sequenced input: gut tissue. The V call is TRBV6-1, the J call TRBJ1-2, with 7 bases that match TRBD1. The CDR3 nucleotides are TGTGCCAGCAGTGTAGATGACAGGGTCTATGGCTACACCTTC. Translating it yields CASSVDDRVYGYTF.